This T cell receptor (beta chain) emerged from a study of blood T cell repertoires in COVID-19. Authors' processing steps: For nucleated cells, counts were estimated from reference gene primer amplification. The repertoire was sequenced with immunoSEQ multiplex PCR; TCRdb's copy has only in-frame clones and lacks some. V and J calls and clone size are given by that table; D and trimming were obtained from the DNA. Among 350,000 to 400,000 clones listed, less than 90% were seen once. CDR1 MGHRA and CDR2 YSYEKL come from the germline V gene. Trimming pared 5 bases from V and 2 bases from J, leaving 12 bases between. CDR3 size: 14 residues. The participants were between roughly 18 and 89 years old and came from 20 to 30 US areas. Participants were placed into cohorts based on the clinical history they reported.

The material sequenced was PBMCs or T cells enriched from blood (not recorded which). This sequence was found in a woman aged 30 to 39 who had recovered from COVID-19. The chain employs TRBV4-1 and TRBJ1-1, with D possibly matching TRBD1 (6 bases). The CDR3: CASSARTVNTEAFF. DNA for the CDR3: TGCGCCAGCAGCGCAAGGACAGTAAACACTGAAGCTTTCTTT.